The 24 T cell receptor beta chains reported below all come from one sample, sequenced in a study of early T cells in non-severe SARS-CoV-2 infection. TCRdb re-analysed the 5' RACE reads in MiXCR, keeping a single row per CDR3 protein. The sample yields fewer than 90,000 distinct CDR3 sequences, 11% to 15% seen once. The sequencing input was whole blood. The receptor source for this set is an adult who was a healthcare worker with PCR-confirmed SARS-CoV-2 infection or an uninfected control (not recorded which).

The V gene is TRBV28, the J gene TRBJ2-1; the D gene is possibly TRBD1 (6 bases). The germline V and J ends were trimmed by 8 bases and 9 bases, with 17 bases remaining between them. The CDR3 consists of 13 residues. Germline CDR1 MDHEN, CDR2 SYDVKM. The CDR3 sequence is CASGANRVGEQFF. The CDR3 DNA sequence: TGTGCCAGCGGGGCAAACAGGGTGGGTGAGCAGTTCTTC.

The chain uses TRBV29-1 and TRBJ1-2; TRBD1 is a possible D gene (5 bases). V dropped 0 bases and J dropped 0 bases, with 8 bases sitting between them. The CDR3 covers 14 residues. Germline V gene data show CDR1 as SQVTM and CDR2 as ANQGSEA. The CDR3 nucleotides are TGCAGCGTTGAAGAGGAGGGGCCTAACTATGGCTACACCTTC. Translated: CSVEEEGPNYGYTF.

The chain combines TRBV29-1 with TRBJ1-1; 10 bases are shared with TRBD1. CDR3 length equals 13 residues. With 1 base clipped from V and 4 bases from J, the junction kept 0 bases outside the gene matches. Germline CDR1 SQVTM, CDR2 ANQGSEA. CDR3 bases: TGCAGCGTTGAAGGACAGGGGGCCACTGAAGCTTTCTTT. Translating gives CSVEGQGATEAFF.

This clonotype has just a few counts. The V and J genes are TRBV20-1 and TRBJ1-1; D is unclear. The CDR3 contains 14 residues. V was trimmed by 4 bases and J by 3 bases, leaving 15 bases between them. The germline V gene encodes CDR1 DFQATT and CDR2 SNEGSKA (reference sequence). The CDR3 sequence: CSATSGGIDTEAFF. CDR3 in DNA: TGCAGTGCTACCTCAGGCGGCATTGACACTGAAGCTTTCTTT.

V usage is TRBV28 and J usage is TRBJ2-7; TRBD2 matches at 8 bases. From germline, CDR1 is MDHEN and CDR2 SYDVKM. The length of the CDR3 is 14 residues. After removal of 6 bases from V and 5 bases from J, the junction contained 9 bases not matched to a gene. The CDR3 loop is CASRTGGPLNEQYF. CDR3 nucleotides: TGTGCCAGCAGGACGGGGGGGCCGCTGAACGAGCAGTACTTC.

The chain recombines TRBV6-6 with TRBJ1-5, with unresolved D. The germline V and J ends were trimmed by 6 bases and 2 bases, with 11 bases remaining between them. Germline lookup yields CDR1 MNHNY and CDR2 SVGAGI (reference sequence). The CDR3 is 14 amino acids. CDR3 in DNA: TGTGCCAGCAGCCCAACAACGGGCAATCAGCCCCAGCATTTT. It specifies CASSPTTGNQPQHF.

This chain connects TRBV6-5 to TRBJ2-2, with unresolved D. The CDR3 length is 13 residues. From germline, CDR1 is MNHEY and CDR2 SVGAGI. Trimming shortened V by 5 bases and J by 5 bases, and 9 bases separated the two germline ends. This chain's CDR3 is CASSTTVTGELFF. The CDR3 region has the DNA TGTGCCAGCAGTACAACAGTAACCGGGGAGCTGTTTTTT.

The rearrangement joins TRBV3-1 to TRBJ1-3; D gene ambiguous. This CDR3 has 16 amino acids. The germline gives CDR1 LGHDT, CDR2 YNNKEL (reference sequence). V gave up 4 bases and J gave up 1 base, with 14 bases separating them. CDR3 in amino acids: CASSPSRRLSGNTIYF. The CDR3 DNA reads TGTGCCAGCAGCCCCTCGAGGAGACTATCTGGAAACACCATATATTTT.

The rearrangement joins TRBV11-3 to TRBJ2-3; 12 nucleotides align to TRBD2. Trimming removed 3 bases from V and 2 bases from J; junction bases left unmatched: 3. The V gene's germline CDR1 is SGHNT and CDR2 YENEEA. CDR3 length equals 16 residues. The CDR3 DNA sequence: TGTGCCAGCAGCTTGAGGACTAGCGGGGCCACAGATACGCAGTATTTT. Its protein is CASSLRTSGATDTQYF. The full variable domain, in which reference TRBV11-3 and TRBJ2-3 provide the parts outside the CDR3, is EAGVVQSPRYKIIEKKQPVAFWCNPISGHNTLYWYLQNLGQGPELLIRYENEEAVDDSQLPKDRFSAERLKGVDSTLKIQPAELGDSAVYLCASSLRTSGATDTQYFGPGTRLTVL.

The V call is TRBV11-2, the J call TRBJ2-1, with D possibly TRBD1 on 6 matching bases. This CDR3 comprises 13 residues. The V and J ends lost 5 bases and 9 bases respectively, with 14 bases between them. Germline values: CDR1 SGHAT, CDR2 FQNNGV. CDR3 coding DNA: TGTGCCAGCAGCCCCGGGACATTCCTTGAGCAGTTCTTC. Protein product: CASSPGTFLEQFF.

The rearrangement uses TRBV7-7 and TRBJ2-2; no definite D call. Germline lookup yields CDR1 SSHAT and CDR2 FNYEAQ (reference sequence). Trimming left V 3 bases short and J 6 bases short, with 11 bases between. The CDR3 totals 14 residues. CDR3 coding DNA: TGTGCCAGCAGCTTCGACCGCCGAGCCGGGGAGCTGTTTTTT. Translation: CASSFDRRAGELFF.

The genes are TRBV7-9 and TRBJ2-2, with D possibly matching TRBD1 (6 bases). Germline assignment: CDR1 SEHNR and CDR2 FQNEAQ (reference sequence). V lost 2 bases and J 4 bases, leaving 11 bases between the germline ends. The CDR3 consists of 15 residues. CDR3 amino acids: CASSLPTGSTGELFF. The CDR3, as DNA: TGTGCCAGCAGCTTACCCACAGGGAGCACCGGGGAGCTGTTTTTT.

This clonotype was detected ten times or more. V gene TRBV19 combines with J gene TRBJ2-7, with 10 bases aligning to TRBD1. Germline CDR1 is LNHDA and CDR2 is SQIVND (reference sequence). The CDR3 consists of 16 residues. With V trimmed by 2 bases and J by 7 bases, 11 bases remained unmatched. This CDR3 reads CASSIRTGTGAGEQYF. The DNA of the CDR3 is TGTGCCAGTAGTATAAGGACCGGGACAGGGGCTGGTGAGCAGTACTTC.

This clonotype has a handful of counts. The V gene is TRBV7-9, the J gene TRBJ2-3; 8 nucleotides align to TRBD2. Germline loops: CDR1 SEHNR, CDR2 FQNEAQ (reference sequence). CDR3 length equals 17 residues. The trim removed 1 base at V and 4 bases at J, leaving 10 bases unmatched. The CDR3 coding sequence is TGTGCCAGCAGCTTAGGCCCGACTAGCGCTGGAGCAGATACGCAGTATTTT. Its protein product is CASSLGPTSAGADTQYF. Complete variable domain (other parts from reference TRBV7-9 and TRBJ2-3): DTGVSQNPRHKITKRGQNVTFRCDPISEHNRLYWYRQTLGQGPEFLTYFQNEAQLEKSRLLSDRFSAERPKGSFSTLEIQRTEQGDSAMYLCASSLGPTSAGADTQYFGPGTRLTVL.

This clonotype was detected a few times. The chain has TRBV28 and TRBJ1-1, with D tentatively TRBD1 (5 bases). The CDR3 totals 15 residues. V lost 5 bases, J lost 7 bases, and 20 bases lay in between. Germline V CDR1 and CDR2: MDHEN, SYDVKM. The CDR3 nucleotides read TGTGCCAGCAGTCAAACCCTCCGGGGAGACAGTGAAGCTTTCTTT. Amino acid sequence: CASSQTLRGDSEAFF.

J is TRBJ1-1 and V is TRBV28; D remains unclear. V lost 5 bases and J 10 bases, leaving 14 bases between the germline ends. The CDR3 contains 12 residues. The germline gives CDR1 MDHEN, CDR2 SYDVKM. The CDR3 is CASSTHPGGAFF. The CDR3 bases are TGTGCCAGCAGTACTCATCCGGGTGGAGCTTTCTTT.

This clonotype was seen more than once but under ten times. The genes are TRBV6-5 and TRBJ2-3, with unresolved D. The CDR3 sequence is 14 residues long. Germline assignment: CDR1 MNHEY and CDR2 SVGAGI. V gave up 5 bases and J gave up 1 base, with 10 bases separating them. This chain's CDR3 is CASSGVPGTDTQYF. CDR3 in DNA: TGTGCCAGCAGTGGCGTACCTGGCACAGATACGCAGTATTTT.

This clonotype was counted at least ten times. The V gene is TRBV29-1, the J gene TRBJ1-1, with D possibly being TRBD1 (6 bases). The CDR3 is 12 residues long. Trimming stripped 6 bases from V and 11 bases from J, with 19 bases between. The germline V gene encodes CDR1 SQVTM and CDR2 ANQGSEA. CDR3: CSVQGDISLAFF. The CDR3 nucleotides are TGCAGCGTCCAAGGGGACATTTCCCTCGCTTTCTTT. Looking up the rest from reference TRBV29-1 and TRBJ1-1 gives the full variable domain: SAVISQKPSRDICQRGTSLTIQCQVDSQVTMMFWYRQQPGQSLTLIATANQGSEATYESGFVIDKFPISRPNLTFSTLTVSNMSPEDSSIYLCSVQGDISLAFFGQGTRLTVV.

The V gene is TRBV6-2 or TRBV6-3, the J gene TRBJ2-2; 8 nucleotides align to TRBD2. The CDR3 has 13 amino acids. Germline V lookup: CDR1 MNHEY, CDR2 SVGEGT. V dropped 2 bases and J dropped 8; count of bases not matched to a gene: 1. This chain's CDR3 is CASSYGTRGELFF. In DNA form, the CDR3 reads TGTGCCAGCAGTTACGGGACTAGAGGGGAGCTGTTTTTT.

There are a few counts of this clonotype. This rearrangement joins TRBV9 to TRBJ1-2, with no clear D. The CDR3 totals 15 residues. V was shortened by 4 bases and J by 4 bases, with 17 bases between the two germline ends. Per germline, CDR1 SGDLS and CDR2 YYNGEE. CDR3 DNA: TGTGCCAGCAGCCCCACCTCTAGGCCAGCCTATGGCTACACCTTC. The encoded protein is CASSPTSRPAYGYTF.

This chain links TRBV28 with TRBJ1-5; a weak D match, TRBD1 (6 bases). Germline CDR1 reads MDHEN; CDR2 reads SYDVKM. The CDR3 is 14 amino acids. The V and J ends lost 2 bases and 7 bases respectively, with 12 bases between them. CDR3 sequence: CASSLGQSRQPQHF. CDR3 bases: TGTGCCAGCAGTTTAGGACAGTCGCGACAGCCCCAGCATTTT.

This clonotype turned up a few times. The chain employs TRBV18 and TRBJ2-1, with D unclear. The CDR3 length is 17 residues. The germline CDR1 and CDR2 sequences are KGHSH and LQKENI. The V and J ends lost 1 base and 0 bases respectively, with 13 bases between them. As DNA, the CDR3 is TGTGCCAGCTCACCACGAATAAGCAGGAGCTCCTACAATGAGCAGTTCTTC. Translation gives CASSPRISRSSYNEQFF.

The chain carries TRBV6-6 and TRBJ1-5; D is uncertain. Germline CDR1 is MNHNY and CDR2 is SVGAGI (reference sequence). V gave up 2 bases and J gave up 0 bases, with 20 bases separating them. The CDR3 has 19 amino acids. The CDR3, as DNA: TGTGCCAGCAGTTACGTATTCCGGGGAACATGGAATAGCAATCAGCCCCAGCATTTT. Translating it yields CASSYVFRGTWNSNQPQHF.

The rearrangement joins TRBV6-2 or TRBV6-3 to TRBJ2-5, with TRBD2 identical over 8 bases. Trimming cost V 6 bases and J 4 bases; bases outside gene matches: 13. The germline V gene has CDR1 MNHEY and CDR2 SVGEGT. The CDR3 length is 16 residues. The CDR3, as DNA: TGTGCCAGCAGCCCCCCTCGGAGCGGGGGTGTAGAGACCCAGTACTTC. Its protein product is CASSPPRSGGVETQYF.